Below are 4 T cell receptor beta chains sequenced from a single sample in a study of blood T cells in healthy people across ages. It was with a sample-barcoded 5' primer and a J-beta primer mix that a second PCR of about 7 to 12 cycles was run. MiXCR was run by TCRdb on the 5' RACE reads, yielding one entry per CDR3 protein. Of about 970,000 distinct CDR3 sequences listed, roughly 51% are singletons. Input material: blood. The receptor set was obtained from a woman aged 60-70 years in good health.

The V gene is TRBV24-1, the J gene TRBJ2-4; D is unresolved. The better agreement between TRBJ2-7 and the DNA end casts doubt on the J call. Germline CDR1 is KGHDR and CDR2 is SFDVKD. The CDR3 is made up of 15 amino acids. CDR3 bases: TGTGCCACCAGTGATTTAGGACCCCCGGTAGGCGAGCAGTACTTC. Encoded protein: CATSDLGPPVGEQYF.

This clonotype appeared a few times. The CDR3 coding sequence is TGCAGCGTTGAGGGACAGTTGTCTGTCTACACCTTC. Encoded protein: CSVEGQLSVYTF. The chain combines TRBV29-1 with TRBJ1-2, with TRBD1 matching 7 bases. V gave up 3 bases and J gave up 10 bases; unmatched junction bases: 8. The germline V gene has CDR1 SQVTM and CDR2 ANQGSEA. This CDR3 has 12 residues.

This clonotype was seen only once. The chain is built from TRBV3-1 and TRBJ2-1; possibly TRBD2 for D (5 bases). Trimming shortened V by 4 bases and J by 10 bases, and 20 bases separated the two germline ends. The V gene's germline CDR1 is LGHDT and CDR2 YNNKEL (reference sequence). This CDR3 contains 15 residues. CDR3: CASSPPTGSSYEQFF. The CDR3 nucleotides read TGTGCCAGCAGCCCCCCTACGGGGAGCTCCTACGAGCAGTTCTTC.

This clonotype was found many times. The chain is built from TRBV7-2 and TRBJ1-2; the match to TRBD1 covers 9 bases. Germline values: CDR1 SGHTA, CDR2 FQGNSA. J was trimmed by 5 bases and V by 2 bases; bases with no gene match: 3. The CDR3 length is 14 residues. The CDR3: CASSLTGGVYGYTF. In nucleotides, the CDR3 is TGTGCCAGCAGCTTAACAGGGGGCGTTTATGGCTACACCTTC.